This T cell receptor beta chain was obtained from a study of technical replicates of blood from a few donors. Repertoires were generated with immunoSEQ multiplex PCR, while TCRdb's copy carries only in-frame clones and drops some. This table holds tens of thousands of clones, around 96% found once. The CDR3 consists of 17 residues. CDR1 SNHLY and CDR2 FYNNEI come from the germline V gene. J was trimmed by 3 bases and V by 7 bases; bases with no gene match: 14. The rearrangement links TRBV2 to TRBJ2-2, with 7 bases matching TRBD2. Input material: T cells isolated from PBMCs. This sequence was found in a human donor in good health. The DNA of the CDR3 is TGTGCCAGCACATCCACTAGCGCCAGCCTTTACACCGGGGAGCTGTTTTTT. Protein: CASTSTSASLYTGELFF.